This T cell receptor beta chain is from a study of cytomegalovirus exposure and HLA in healthy donors. Study-level points and caveats: Reports state that TCR beta sequences accurately predicted most subjects' HLA-A and HLA-B alleles. Later analysis showed TCR association rates varying by HLA locus, highest for DRB1 and lowest for HLA-C.

A word on this clone: Its antigen is as yet unknown.

In the PCR, 60 Vbeta and 13 Jbeta primers were used. Sequenced by immunoSEQ multiplex PCR; TCRdb stores in-frame clones only, minus some. The sample records more than 95,000 clones, about 81% being singletons. This receptor was identified in a woman between 25 and 40 years old in good health and CMV-seronegative. The sample was PBMCs.

CDR3 loop: CASILAGGPAETQYF. The CDR3 DNA reads TGTGCCAGTATACTAGCGGGGGGGCCGGCGGAGACCCAGTACTTC. The chain recombines TRBV18 with TRBJ2-5, with 13 bases that match TRBD2. This CDR3 is 15 amino acids long. Trimming took 9 bases from V and 5 from J; bases not matched to a gene: 9. Germline CDR1 is KGHSH and CDR2 is LQKENI.